Each of the 6 T cell receptor beta chains below was sequenced from the same sample in a study of cytomegalovirus exposure and HLA in healthy donors. The PCR ran on 60 Vbeta and 13 Jbeta primers. Clones were read by immunoSEQ multiplex PCR, and TCRdb kept only the in-frame ones, dropping some. This table holds some 150,000 clones, around three quarters found once. Sequencing input: PBMCs. Receptors originate from a woman in her twenties or thirties in good health and CMV-seropositive.

The gene calls are TRBV25-1 and TRBJ2-7; tentative D call: TRBD2 (5 bases). Trimming pared 1 base from V and 3 bases from J, leaving 13 bases between. The germline gives CDR1 MGHDK, CDR2 SYGVNS. CDR3 length: 15 residues. The CDR3 nucleotides read TGTGCCAGCAGTGAATCGCAGGACGGGAACTACGAGCAGTACTTC. It codes for CASSESQDGNYEQYF.

The rearrangement joins TRBV10-2 to TRBJ2-7; TRBD2 matches at 12 bases. Germline CDR1 is WSHSY and CDR2 is SAAADI. There are 18 residues in the CDR3. V trimming: 3 bases; J trimming: 6 bases; junction bases outside the gene matches: 15. This chain's CDR3 is CASSDLPSFSGLAGEQYF. The CDR3, as DNA: TGCGCCAGCAGTGATCTACCATCTTTTTCGGGACTAGCGGGCGAGCAGTACTTC.

The chain links TRBV4-2 to TRBJ1-1, with D possibly being TRBD1 (6 bases). The CDR3 extends over 14 amino acids. CDR1 is LGHNA and CDR2 is YNFKEQ in the germline V gene. Trimming took off 0 bases at V and 5 bases at J, with 10 bases between the two ends. The CDR3 is CASSQDGTGTEAFF. The DNA of the CDR3 is TGTGCCAGCAGCCAAGACGGCACAGGGACTGAAGCTTTCTTT.

J is TRBJ1-2 and V is TRBV30; D is perhaps TRBD1 (6 bases). Germline V lookup: CDR1 GTSNPN, CDR2 SVGIG (reference sequence). The length of the CDR3 is 13 residues. With 3 bases removed from V and 2 bases from J, the gap between germline ends came to 10 bases. CDR3 loop: CAWSLTGNYGYTF. CDR3 in DNA: TGTGCCTGGAGCCTCACAGGGAACTATGGCTACACCTTC.

There are a few counts of this clone. This chain joins TRBV27 and TRBJ2-1, with 8 bases lining up with TRBD2. Trimming took 3 bases from V and 7 from J; bases not matched to a gene: 8. Germline CDR1 reads MNHEY; CDR2 reads SMNVEV (reference sequence). The CDR3 consists of 15 residues. The CDR3 reads CASSFRAGAMNEQFF. In nucleotides, the CDR3 is TGTGCCAGCAGTTTCCGAGCGGGAGCTATGAATGAGCAGTTCTTC.

V and J are TRBV10-3 and TRBJ1-1; 10 bases agree with TRBD1. The CDR3 has 15 residues. CDR1 is ENHRY, CDR2 SYGVKD, per germline. Trimming cost V 4 bases and J 1 base; bases outside gene matches: 3. DNA of the CDR3: TGTGCCATCAGTGTGACAGGGGGCCAGAACACTGAAGCTTTCTTT. Protein product: CAISVTGGQNTEAFF.